The 27 T cell receptor beta chains in this list originate from one sample, sequenced in a study of T cells expressing NK-cell markers. Reanalyzing the 5' RACE reads, TCRdb keeps one entry per CDR3 protein, without DNA. The sample data list about 370,000 distinct CDR3 sequences. The sample consisted of blood T cells: a sorted CD56 or NKG2C T cell subset, CD4+ or CD8+ T cells, or bulk PBMC T cells (not recorded which). The source is a woman aged 45-60 years in good health.

This chain uses TRBV5-5 with TRBJ2-7; absent DNA, TCRdb's TRBD1 call cannot be checked. The CDR3 is made up of 15 amino acids. The germline V gene has CDR1 SGHKS and CDR2 YYEKEE (reference sequence). CDR3 region: CASSPPGQGAREQYF. Looking up the rest from reference TRBV5-5 and TRBJ2-7 gives the full variable domain: DAGVTQSPTHLIKTRGQQVTLRCSPISGHKSVSWYQQVLGQGPQFIFQYYEKEERGRGNFPDRFSARQFPNYSSELNVNALLLGDSALYLCASSPPGQGAREQYFGPGTRLTVT.

The rearrangement uses TRBV20-1 and TRBJ2-7. CDR3 length equals 13 residues. Germline CDR1 DFQATT, CDR2 SNEGSKA (reference sequence). CDR3 region: CSATKDGSDEQYF.

The chain's CDR3 is CSVGRGPNVLTF. The J gene is TRBJ2-6, the V gene TRBV29-1. CDR1 and CDR2 (germline): SQVTM, ANQGSEA. There are 12 residues in the CDR3.

The chain recombines TRBV2 with TRBJ1-2. Germline CDR1 reads SNHLY; CDR2 reads FYNNEI. The CDR3 totals 13 residues. Here the CDR3 reads CASGRGAGYGYTF.

The chain employs TRBV5-5 and TRBJ2-7; TCRdb lists TRBD2, though no DNA is available to test this call. CDR1 SGHKS and CDR2 YYEKEE come from the germline V gene (reference sequence). The CDR3 sequence is 15 residues long. This CDR3 is CASSGGLAGPYEQYF.

V usage is TRBV12-3 or TRBV12-4 and J usage is TRBJ1-1. The CDR3 has 14 residues. The CDR3 sequence: CASSFAGDNTEAFF.

The gene calls are TRBV18 and TRBJ2-4; TCRdb designates TRBD2, a call that cannot be tested without DNA. There are 16 residues in the CDR3. Germline CDR1 and CDR2: KGHSH and LQKENI. CDR3 loop: CASSLPGLAGSGIQYF. Based on the CDR3 plus reference TRBV18 and TRBJ2-4, the full variable domain is NAGVMQNPRHLVRRRGQEARLRCSPMKGHSHVYWYRQLPEEGLKFMVYLQKENIIDESGMPKERFSAEFPKEGPSILRIQQVVRGDSAAYFCASSLPGLAGSGIQYFGAGTRLSVL.

The gene calls are TRBV24-1 and TRBJ2-7. In germline, CDR1 is KGHDR, CDR2 SFDVKD. CDR3 length equals 14 residues. This chain's CDR3 is CATSDPSQAYEQYF.

The chain has TRBV7-2 and TRBJ2-1. Germline V gene lookup returns CDR1 SGHTA and CDR2 FQGNSA. The CDR3 loop spans 12 amino acids. The chain's CDR3 is CASSLNDNEQFF.

The chain recombines TRBV10-2 with TRBJ1-1. This CDR3 spans 13 amino acids. Germline-derived CDR1 and CDR2 are WSHSY and SAAADI. The CDR3 spells CASRSRGRTEAFF.

This chain joins TRBV7-9 and TRBJ2-5; as DNA is missing, the TRBD2 call by TCRdb cannot be tested. The CDR3 is 13 amino acids. Germline CDR1 reads SEHNR; CDR2 reads FQNEAQ (reference sequence). Here the CDR3 reads CASSLGRVETQYF.

The chain carries TRBV5-1 and TRBJ2-1; with no DNA, the TCRdb D assignment of TRBD2 cannot be verified. This CDR3 is 19 amino acids long. The germline CDR1 and CDR2 sequences are SGHRS and YFSETQ. CDR3 sequence: CASSLVGGAGGLAGGEQFF.

This chain uses TRBV7-2 with TRBJ1-1; TCRdb's assignment of TRBD1 cannot be checked, as there is no DNA. CDR1 SGHTA and CDR2 FQGNSA come from the germline V gene. This CDR3 is 15 amino acids long. CDR3 amino acids: CASSQPSGTGRSAFF. Supplemented by reference TRBV7-2 and TRBJ1-1, the full variable domain reads GAGVSQSPSNKVTEKGKDVELRCDPISGHTALYWYRQSLGQGLEFLIYFQGNSAPDKSGLPSDRFSAERTGGSVSTLTIQRTQQEDSAVYLCASSQPSGTGRSAFFGQGTRLTVV.

The rearrangement uses TRBV6-9 and TRBJ1-1; TCRdb's D call of TRBD1 is untestable without DNA. The germline V gene encodes CDR1 MNHGY and CDR2 SVAAGI. The CDR3 contains 13 residues. CDR3 sequence reads: CASSYFRQGKAFF.

The gene calls are TRBV3-1 and TRBJ2-5. Germline V CDR1 and CDR2: LGHDT, YNNKEL (reference sequence). The CDR3 is 15 amino acids. The CDR3 loop reads CASSPPKEKLETQYF.

The chain combines TRBV11-2 with TRBJ1-1; the D call from TCRdb, TRBD1, cannot be confirmed without DNA. The CDR3 sequence is 16 residues long. The germline V gene encodes CDR1 SGHAT and CDR2 FQNNGV. This CDR3 reads CASSLDRAIGNTEAFF.

This chain connects TRBV5-1 to TRBJ2-7; TCRdb's D gene call, TRBD1, goes unchecked for lack of DNA. CDR3 length equals 13 residues. Germline CDR1 is SGHRS and CDR2 is YFSETQ. The CDR3 sequence: CASRSQGVYEQYF. Using reference TRBV5-1 and TRBJ2-7 for the parts outside the CDR3, the full variable domain is KAGVTQTPRYLIKTRGQQVTLSCSPISGHRSVSWYQQTPGQGLQFLFEYFSETQRNKGNFPGRFSGRQFSNSRSEMNVSTLELGDSALYLCASRSQGVYEQYFGPGTRLTVT.

This chain uses TRBV12-3 or TRBV12-4 with TRBJ2-1; TCRdb gives TRBD2 as the D gene, but with no DNA this cannot be confirmed. The CDR3 contains 17 residues. This CDR3 reads CASSPIRVAIRVNEQFF.

The chain carries TRBV6-5 and TRBJ2-5; TCRdb lists TRBD1, though no DNA is available to test this call. The CDR3 has 16 amino acids. Germline assignment: CDR1 MNHEY and CDR2 SVGAGI. This chain's CDR3 is CASSSQAGQHGTQQYF.

V and J are TRBV25-1 and TRBJ2-7; TCRdb reports TRBD1, a call that lacks DNA to check it against. The germline V gene has CDR1 MGHDK and CDR2 SYGVNS. There are 13 residues in the CDR3. The CDR3 loop reads CASSAGQQGEQYF.

The chain joins TRBV20-1 to TRBJ2-7; TCRdb's D gene call, TRBD2, goes unchecked for lack of DNA. The CDR3 contains 17 residues. Germline assignment: CDR1 DFQATT and CDR2 SNEGSKA (reference sequence). The CDR3 spells CSAAPGTSLLNGGEQYF.

The chain joins TRBV20-1 to TRBJ1-6; TCRdb designates TRBD1, a call that cannot be tested without DNA. The CDR3 is 13 amino acids. Germline V gene sequence: CDR1 DFQATT, CDR2 SNEGSKA (reference sequence). Here the CDR3 reads CSADDRGGSPLHF.

J is TRBJ1-1 and V is TRBV4-1; TCRdb designates TRBD1, a call that cannot be tested without DNA. This CDR3 has 17 residues. Germline loops: CDR1 MGHRA, CDR2 YSYEKL. The CDR3 sequence is CASSQGSYDRLNTEAFF.

The chain combines TRBV3-1 with TRBJ2-1; TCRdb's D call, TRBD2, is unchecked because there is no DNA. CDR3 length equals 13 residues. Germline CDR1 and CDR2: LGHDT and YNNKEL (reference sequence). The CDR3 is CASSQIQRERQFF.

The chain joins TRBV2 to TRBJ1-2. CDR1 and CDR2 from the germline V gene are SNHLY and FYNNEI. The CDR3 length is 14 residues. The CDR3 sequence: CASILGQANYGYTF.

This rearrangement joins TRBV29-1 to TRBJ2-5. Per the germline V gene, CDR1 is SQVTM and CDR2 is ANQGSEA. This CDR3 has 14 residues. The CDR3 spells CSVAGIIRQETQYF.

The rearrangement joins TRBV15 to TRBJ2-3; TCRdb outputs TRBD2, but without DNA this stays unchecked. Germline V gives CDR1 LNHNV, CDR2 YYDKDF (reference sequence). The CDR3 sequence is 19 residues long. This chain's CDR3 is CATTRQKSGAYFSTDTQYF.